The present T cell receptor beta chain was sequenced within a study of control samples from healthy donors and cancer patients. TCRdb keeps only in-frame clones here, not all; method: immunoSEQ multiplex PCR. This table has approximately 120,000 clones, approximately 89% appearing once. Trimming at V came to 3 bases and at J to 5 bases, leaving 8 bases not matched to a gene. There are 16 residues in the CDR3. Germline-derived CDR1 and CDR2 are KGHDR and SFDVKD. Sequencing was carried out using blood. This TCR was recovered from a man aged 60 to 75 in good health. The chain combines TRBV24-1 with TRBJ2-3; 9 nucleotides agree with TRBD1. CDR3: CATSDQTGTGKDTQYF. Here the CDR3 DNA reads TGTGCCACCAGTGATCAAACCGGGACAGGGAAAGATACGCAGTATTTT.